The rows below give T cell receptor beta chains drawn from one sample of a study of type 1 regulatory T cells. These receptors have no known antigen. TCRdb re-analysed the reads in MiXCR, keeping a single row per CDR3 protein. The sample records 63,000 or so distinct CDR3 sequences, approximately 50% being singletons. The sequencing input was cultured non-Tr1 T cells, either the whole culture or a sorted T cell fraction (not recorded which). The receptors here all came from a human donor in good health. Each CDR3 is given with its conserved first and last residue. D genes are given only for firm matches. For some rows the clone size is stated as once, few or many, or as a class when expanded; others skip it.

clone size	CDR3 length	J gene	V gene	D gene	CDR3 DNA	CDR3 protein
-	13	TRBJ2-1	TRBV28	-	TGTGCCAGCGAACGAGGGACACGAGCCCCCAAGTTCTTC	CASERGTRAPKFF
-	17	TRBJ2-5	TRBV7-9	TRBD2	TGTGCCAGCAGCTTCGGGCTAGCGGGCCAGGGCTTGGAGACCCAGTACTTC	CASSFGLAGQGLETQYF
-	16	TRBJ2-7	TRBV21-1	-	TGTGCCAGCAGCCCAGATAGGACAGGTGAAACCTACGAGCAGTACTTC	CASSPDRTGETYEQYF
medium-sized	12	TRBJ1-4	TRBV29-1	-	TGCAGCGTTGAGGGGATTAATGAAAAACTGTTTTTT	CSVEGINEKLFF
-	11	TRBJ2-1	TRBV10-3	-	TGTGCCATCAGTGAGGCGTACGAGCAGTTCTTC	CAISEAYEQFF
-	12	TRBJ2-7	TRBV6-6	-	TGTGCCAGCAGTTACCAGGGCTACGAGCAGTACTTC	CASSYQGYEQYF
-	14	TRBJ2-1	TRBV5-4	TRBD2	TGTGCCAGCAGCTCCGGGACTACTTACAATGAGCAGTTCTTC	CASSSGTTYNEQFF
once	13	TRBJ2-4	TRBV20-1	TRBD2	TGCAGTGCCCGGGGACTAGATAAAAACATTCAGTACTTC	CSARGLDKNIQYF
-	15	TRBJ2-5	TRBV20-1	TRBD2	TGCAGTGCTAGAGAACTAGCGGGGGTCAGGGAGACCCAGTACTTC	CSARELAGVRETQYF
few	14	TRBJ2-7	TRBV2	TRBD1	TGTGCCAGCAGCTACCGACAGGGCACCTACGAGCAGTACTTC	CASSYRQGTYEQYF
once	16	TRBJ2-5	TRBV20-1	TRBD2	TGCAGTGCCCTCACCCCCAGCGGGGGCTTAAAAGAGACCCAGTACTTC	CSALTPSGGLKETQYF
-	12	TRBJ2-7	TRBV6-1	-	TGTGCCAGCAGTGAAAACAAAGGGAAGCAGTACTTC	CASSENKGKQYF
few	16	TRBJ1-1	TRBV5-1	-	TGCGCCAGCAGCACGGACAGCCTGCTAATGAACACTGAAGCTTTCTTT	CASSTDSLLMNTEAFF
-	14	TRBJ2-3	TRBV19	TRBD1	TGTGCCAGTAGTATTAAAGGGGGCGCAGATACGCAGTATTTT	CASSIKGGADTQYF
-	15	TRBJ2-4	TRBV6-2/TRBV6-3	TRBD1	TGTGCCAGCAGCCAACAGGGGAAAGCCAAAAACATTCAGTACTTC	CASSQQGKAKNIQYF
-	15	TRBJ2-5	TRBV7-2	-	TGTGCCAGCAGCATAGAACAGGGTCGGTGGGAGACCCAGTACTTC	CASSIEQGRWETQYF
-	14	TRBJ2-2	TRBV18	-	TGTGCCAGCTCACCGCTTTTGGACACCGGGGAGCTGTTTTTT	CASSPLLDTGELFF
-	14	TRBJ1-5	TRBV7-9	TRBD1	TGTGCCAGCGCCTTGGACAGGCTGGATCAGCCCCAGCATTTT	CASALDRLDQPQHF
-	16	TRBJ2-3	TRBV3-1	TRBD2	TGTGCCAGCAGCTTCCGACTAGCGGGGGCCTCGGGGTGGCAGTATTTT	CASSFRLAGASGWQYF
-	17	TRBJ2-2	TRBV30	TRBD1	TGTGCCTGGAGAAAGATGCCCGGGACAGGGAAGGTCGGGGAGCTGTTTTTT	CAWRKMPGTGKVGELFF
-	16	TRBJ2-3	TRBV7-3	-	TGTGCCAGCAGCCCGGGTTTAAAGTGGGGCACAGATACGCAGTATTTT	CASSPGLKWGTDTQYF
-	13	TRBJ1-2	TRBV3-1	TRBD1	TGTGCCAGCAGCCCGACAGGGAACTATGGCTACACCTTC	CASSPTGNYGYTF
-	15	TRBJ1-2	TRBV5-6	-	TGTGCCAGCACCCTTGGCCCATTGACAGGTCGTGGCTACACCTTC	CASTLGPLTGRGYTF
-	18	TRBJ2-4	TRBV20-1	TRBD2	TGCAGTGCGCTACCGGGACTAGCGGGGGGGCCGGTTCCGAACATTCAGTACTTC	CSALPGLAGGPVPNIQYF
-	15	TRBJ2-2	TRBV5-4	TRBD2	TGTGCCAGCAGCACGGGACTAGCGGGATCCGGGGAGCTGTTTTTT	CASSTGLAGSGELFF
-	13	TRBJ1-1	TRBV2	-	TGTGCCAGCAGTGGACCGGTCAACACTGAAGCTTTCTTT	CASSGPVNTEAFF
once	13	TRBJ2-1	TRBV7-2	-	TGTGCCAGCAGCTTAGGGACGAAGCGAGAGCAGTTCTTC	CASSLGTKREQFF
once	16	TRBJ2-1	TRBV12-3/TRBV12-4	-	TGTGCCAGCAGCCCCTCTAGGGGGGGACGCTTTAAAGAGCAGTTCTTC	CASSPSRGGRFKEQFF
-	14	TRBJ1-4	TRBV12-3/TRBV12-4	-	TGTGCCAGCAGTCCCCGGGACGGAAATGATAAACTGTTTTTT	CASSPRDGNDKLFF